This entry describes one T cell receptor (beta chain). These data are taken from a study of control samples from healthy donors and cancer patients. The repertoire was sequenced with immunoSEQ multiplex PCR; TCRdb's copy has only in-frame clones and lacks some. The sample yields about 130,000 clones, roughly 84% seen once. The origin of this receptor is a middle-aged man in good health. The specimen sequenced was blood.

The CDR3 protein is CASSQHQGSTEAFF. The CDR3 bases are TGTGCCAGCAGCCAACATCAGGGGAGCACTGAAGCTTTCTTT. The chain has TRBV14 and TRBJ1-1; TRBD1 might be the D (6 bases). The CDR3 loop spans 14 amino acids. Germline CDR1 and CDR2: SGHDN and FVKESK. V lost 2 bases to trimming and J lost 4 bases, with 11 bases between them.